This T cell receptor beta chain was documented in a study of cytotoxic CD8 clonotypes in ibrutinib-treated CLL. Study results and caveats: Measured clonality at baseline was greater than in age-matched healthy donors and tracked with circulating CD8+ T-cell counts. Public clonotypes, rarely seen, contracted or held steady on treatment.

In regard to this clone: The antigen is not known.

This CDR3 spans 14 amino acids. CDR1 is MGHDK, CDR2 SYGVNS, per germline. V shed 3 bases, J shed 5 bases, and the junction held 6 bases outside the gene matches. Profiling relied on immunoSEQ multiplex PCR, and the TCRdb table lists in-frame clones only, not all of them. The sample carries about 23,000 clones, roughly 68% recorded once. The gene calls are TRBV25-1 and TRBJ2-7, with TRBD1 matching 8 bases. The receptor was derived from a human donor with chronic lymphocytic leukemia. The specimen was PBMCs, collected after 24 months of ibrutinib treatment. CDR3 in amino acids: CASSESGGFNEQYF. The DNA of the CDR3 is TGTGCCAGCAGTGAGTCAGGGGGCTTCAACGAGCAGTACTTC.